These 9 T cell receptor beta chains originate from one sample sequenced in a study of vaccination and CD4 T cells after COVID-19. No antigen has been identified for these receptors. Documented treatment: roughly 10-day PBMC culture with coronavirus spike peptide pools or control peptides (ViraFEST assay). Scientists ran DNA taken from cultured CD4+ T cells through the Oncomine TCR Beta short-read assay for sequencing. TCRdb itself ran the PCR reads through MiXCR, one entry per CDR3 protein. The sample yields about 13,000 distinct CDR3 sequences, roughly 60% seen once. The material sequenced was cultured CD4+ T cells from blood, taken after SARS-CoV-2 vaccination. The receptors shown here come from a human donor with COVID-19.

The CDR3 loop reads CASSYRPTAMNTEAFF. Written as DNA, the CDR3 is TGTGCCAGCAGCTACCGGCCGACAGCCATGAACACTGAAGCTTTCTTT. The chain couples TRBV5-8 to TRBJ1-1; D is perhaps TRBD1 (5 bases). V lost 3 bases, J lost 0 bases, and 15 bases lay in between. This CDR3 is 16 amino acids long. Germline V gene sequence: CDR1 SGHTS, CDR2 YDEGEE.

V is TRBV7-2 and J is TRBJ2-3; 8 bases agree with TRBD2. This CDR3 is built from 12 residues. Germline CDR1 is SGHTA and CDR2 is FQGNSA. The trim removed 0 bases at V and 15 bases at J, leaving 5 bases unmatched. CDR3 sequence reads: CASSLARGGRYF. The DNA of the CDR3 is TGTGCCAGCAGCTTAGCCCGGGGGGGCCGATATTTT.

The chain is built from TRBV20-1 and TRBJ2-7; 11 nucleotides line up with TRBD2. CDR3 length: 14 amino acids. Germline trimming cut 2 bases from V and 3 bases from J; bases unmatched to any gene: 3. CDR1 and CDR2 (germline): DFQATT, SNEGSKA (reference sequence). The CDR3 sequence: CSARLAGGNYEQYF. CDR3 bases: TGCAGTGCTAGACTAGCGGGGGGCAACTACGAGCAGTACTTC.

The V gene is TRBV7-3, the J gene TRBJ1-1; TRBD1 matches 8 bases. CDR1 and CDR2 from the germline V gene are SGHTA and FQGTGA. The junction had 6 bases not matched to a gene; V was cut back by 1 base and J by 2 bases. CDR3 length: 16 amino acids. CDR3: CASSLMRQGANTEAFF. The CDR3 DNA reads TGTGCCAGCAGCTTAATGAGGCAGGGGGCAAACACTGAAGCTTTCTTT.

This chain uses TRBV7-2 with TRBJ2-7, with a possible D match to TRBD1 (6 bases). Germline CDR1 and CDR2: SGHTA and FQGNSA. V gave up 5 bases and J gave up 0 bases, with 11 bases separating them. CDR3 length: 14 residues. Written as DNA, the CDR3 is TGTGCCAGCAGCCGACTGGGGGCCTCCTACGAGCAGTACTTC. This encodes CASSRLGASYEQYF. Together with reference TRBV7-2 and TRBJ2-7, the CDR3 gives the full variable domain: GAGVSQSPSNKVTEKGKDVELRCDPISGHTALYWYRQSLGQGLEFLIYFQGNSAPDKSGLPSDRFSAERTGGSVSTLTIQRTQQEDSAVYLCASSRLGASYEQYFGPGTRLTVT.

This chain connects TRBV12-3 or TRBV12-4 to TRBJ1-3; D is ambiguous. Trimming took off 4 bases at V and 4 bases at J, with 2 bases between the two ends. This CDR3 has 11 amino acids. The CDR3 here is CASSSGNTIYF. Here the CDR3 DNA reads TGTGCCAGCAGTTCCGGAAACACCATATATTTT.

CDR3 in DNA: TGTGCCAGCTCGCCCGACAGGGGTGGCTACACCTTC. Translating it yields CASSPDRGGYTF. This chain uses TRBV18 with TRBJ1-2; 8 bases agree with TRBD1. Trimming cost V 6 bases and J 7 bases; bases outside gene matches: 4. The CDR3 is 12 amino acids. Germline CDR1 is KGHSH and CDR2 is LQKENI.

The chain employs TRBV7-2 and TRBJ2-5, with 10 bases fitting TRBD1. The length of the CDR3 is 15 residues. Trimming took 5 bases from V and 6 from J; bases not matched to a gene: 9. Germline values: CDR1 SGHTA, CDR2 FQGNSA. CDR3 amino acids: CASSPGTGAKKTQYF. The DNA of the CDR3 is TGTGCCAGCAGCCCTGGGACAGGGGCAAAAAAGACCCAGTACTTC. Based on the CDR3 plus reference TRBV7-2 and TRBJ2-5, the full variable domain is GAGVSQSPSNKVTEKGKDVELRCDPISGHTALYWYRQSLGQGLEFLIYFQGNSAPDKSGLPSDRFSAERTGGSVSTLTIQRTQQEDSAVYLCASSPGTGAKKTQYFGPGTRLLVL.

The V call is TRBV28, the J call TRBJ1-5, with TRBD1 as a possible D gene (5 bases). Germline lookup yields CDR1 MDHEN and CDR2 SYDVKM. The CDR3 consists of 14 residues. V lost 7 bases and J lost 0, with 10 bases in between. CDR3 in amino acids: CASTLDNSNQPQHF. The CDR3 bases are TGTGCCAGCACCCTGGACAATAGCAATCAGCCCCAGCATTTT.